This entry lists 22 T cell receptor beta chains sequenced from one sample in a study of control samples from healthy donors and cancer patients (dated by TCRdb to 2018 to 2020). Preparation of the library involved the immunoSEQ multiplex PCR assay. TCRdb retrieved this table from immuneACCESS and kept in-frame rearrangements only. Not all clones are present; in checked studies, unresolved V genes account for under half, and no reason is known for the remainder. The table for this sample lists some 150,000 clones; around 94% of them were counted only once. 13% to 15% of the sample rests with the top ten. Sequencing input: PBMCs. Every receptor here comes from a man aged 55-75 years with colorectal cancer.

The rearrangement links TRBV7-7 to TRBJ2-7; 8 bases match TRBD1. The trim removed 5 bases at V and 0 bases at J, leaving 3 bases unmatched. The CDR3 contains 14 residues. The germline V gene encodes CDR1 SSHAT and CDR2 FNYEAQ (reference sequence). The CDR3 DNA reads TGTGCCAGCAGCCTGGGACAGGACTCCTACGAGCAGTACTTC. This gives the protein CASSLGQDSYEQYF.

The V call is TRBV19, the J call TRBJ2-3; possible D gene TRBD1, 7 bases. Germline V gene data show CDR1 as LNHDA and CDR2 as SQIVND (reference sequence). V was clipped by 5 bases and J by 4 bases, with 16 bases between them. CDR3 length: 15 residues. The CDR3 region is CASSPNRGGADTQYF. The CDR3 nucleotides are TGTGCCAGTAGTCCGAACAGGGGAGGCGCAGATACGCAGTATTTT.

This clone was counted a single time. The chain employs TRBV30 and TRBJ1-3, with D perhaps TRBD1 (6 bases). The germline CDR1 and CDR2 sequences are GTSNPN and SVGIG (reference sequence). V was clipped by 5 bases and J by 0 bases, with 14 bases between them. The CDR3 contains 15 residues. Here the CDR3 DNA reads TGTGCCTGGTCCAGGGGCTCCAGCTCTGGAAACACCATATATTTT. Translated, it gives CAWSRGSSSGNTIYF.

The chain is built from TRBV5-4 and TRBJ2-7, with TRBD2 as a possible D gene (5 bases). CDR1 is SGHNT, CDR2 YYREEE, per germline (reference sequence). The CDR3 runs 15 residues. Trimming took 4 bases from V and 0 from J, leaving 14 bases between them. CDR3 bases: TGTGCCAGCAGCGGAAGCTATGGGAGCTCCTACGAGCAGTACTTC. It yields the protein CASSGSYGSSYEQYF.

The V and J genes are TRBV7-2 and TRBJ2-5, with TRBD2 as a possible D gene (8 bases). Trimming shortened V by 4 bases and J by 2 bases, and 14 bases separated the two germline ends. There are 15 residues in the CDR3. Germline V gene lookup returns CDR1 SGHTA and CDR2 FQGNSA. The CDR3 DNA sequence: TGTGCCAGCAGCTACGGGAGGGGGCTACAAGAGACCCAGTACTTC. As protein: CASSYGRGLQETQYF.

J is TRBJ1-4 and V is TRBV4-1; D is perhaps TRBD1 (5 bases). This CDR3 is 15 amino acids long. CDR1 MGHRA and CDR2 YSYEKL come from the germline V gene. V lost 5 bases to trimming and J lost 2 bases, with 12 bases between them. CDR3 amino acids: CASSGAGSTNEKLFF. Here the CDR3 DNA reads TGCGCCAGCAGCGGGGCAGGGTCCACTAATGAAAAACTGTTTTTT.

The chain recombines TRBV5-6 with TRBJ2-5, with 7 bases matching TRBD2. Germline assignment: CDR1 SGHDT and CDR2 YYEEEE. This CDR3 spans 15 amino acids. Trimming removed 4 bases from V and 0 bases from J; junction bases left unmatched: 6. The CDR3 reads CASSLSGDYQETQYF. CDR3 DNA: TGTGCCAGCAGCCTAAGCGGGGACTACCAAGAGACCCAGTACTTC.

The V gene is TRBV30, the J gene TRBJ2-7; 8 positions agree with TRBD2. Losses at the gene ends were 5 bases for V and 4 bases for J; bases not matched to a gene: 10. The CDR3 has 14 amino acids. Germline V CDR1 and CDR2: GTSNPN, SVGIG (reference sequence). In DNA form, the CDR3 reads TGTGCCTGGGCCAGCGGGGGTCAAGGATACGAGCAGTACTTC. Its translation: CAWASGGQGYEQYF.

V gene TRBV6-5 combines with J gene TRBJ1-1; no clear D gene. The CDR3 covers 15 residues. With 0 bases removed from V and 0 bases from J, the gap between germline ends came to 8 bases. The germline V gene has CDR1 MNHEY and CDR2 SVGAGI. The CDR3: CASSYSKVMNTEAFF. In DNA, the CDR3 is TGTGCCAGCAGTTACTCAAAAGTAATGAACACTGAAGCTTTCTTT.

This chain joins TRBV15 and TRBJ2-3, with D possibly being TRBD2 (7 bases). This CDR3 has 15 residues. Germline V gene data show CDR1 as LNHNV and CDR2 as YYDKDF (reference sequence). The V end lost 4 bases, the J end lost 0 bases, and 11 bases lay between the germline ends. CDR3 amino acids: CATSKGGQSTDTQYF. In DNA, the CDR3 is TGTGCCACCAGCAAGGGGGGGCAGAGCACAGATACGCAGTATTTT.

The V and J genes are TRBV13 and TRBJ1-2; no firm D call. CDR1 PRHDT and CDR2 FYEKMQ come from the germline V gene (reference sequence). The CDR3 has 12 residues. Deletions cut 5 bases from V and 8 bases from J, with 12 bases between. CDR3 nucleotides: TGTGCCAGCAGCAGCGGACCGGTCGGCTACACCTTC. The encoded protein is CASSSGPVGYTF.

The chain carries TRBV6-2 or TRBV6-3 and TRBJ2-1; D possibly matches TRBD1 or TRBD2 (5 bases each). Germline lookup yields CDR1 MNHEY and CDR2 SVGEGT. CDR3 size: 14 residues. The V end lost 5 bases, the J end lost 7 bases, and 15 bases lay between the germline ends. The CDR3 DNA reads as TGTGCCAGCAGTCAACCCGGGACGGAAAATGAGCAGTTCTTC. This codes for CASSQPGTENEQFF.

The V gene is TRBV3-1 (or the pseudogene TRBV3-2), the J gene TRBJ2-3, with a tentative D call TRBD1 (5 bases). Trimming pared 1 base from V and 0 bases from J, leaving 8 bases between. Germline V lookup: CDR1 LGHDT, CDR2 YNNKEL (reference sequence). The CDR3 length is 15 residues. In nucleotides, the CDR3 is TGTGCCAGCAGCCAAGGAAGACAGAGCACAGATACGCAGTATTTT. It translates to CASSQGRQSTDTQYF.

This chain uses TRBV6-2 or TRBV6-3 with TRBJ2-6; 12 bases line up with TRBD1. The CDR3 totals 18 residues. The V and J ends lost 5 bases and 3 bases, in that order; junction bases with no gene match: 8. CDR1 and CDR2 (germline): MNHEY, SVGEGT. Written as DNA, the CDR3 is TGTGCCAGCAGTCACCGGGACAGGGGGCGAGTTGGGGCCAACGTCCTGACTTTC. This translates into CASSHRDRGRVGANVLTF.

This clone was seen once. This chain links TRBV5-6 with TRBJ1-2; 10 bases line up with TRBD1. The junction had 10 bases not matched to a gene; V was cut back by 7 bases and J by 4 bases. CDR1 and CDR2 from the germline V gene are SGHDT and YYEEEE. CDR3 size: 15 residues. As DNA, the CDR3 is TGTGCCAGCGGTCCCCGGGACAGGGGTGCCTATGGCTACACCTTC. Protein: CASGPRDRGAYGYTF. The complete variable domain, with remaining parts taken from reference TRBV5-6 and TRBJ1-2, reads DAGVTQSPTHLIKTRGQQVTLRCSPKSGHDTVSWYQQALGQGPQFIFQYYEEEERQRGNFPDRFSGHQFPNYSSELNVNALLLGDSALYLCASGPRDRGAYGYTFGSGTRLTVV.

The CDR3 DNA reads as TGTGCCAGCAGCTTGGTAGGTTCACCCCTCCACTTT. Its protein is CASSLVGSPLHF. This chain uses TRBV12-3 or TRBV12-4 with TRBJ1-6; D remains ambiguous. The V end lost 6 bases, the J end lost 9 bases, and 9 bases lay between the germline ends. The CDR3 is 12 residues long.

The chain is built from TRBV10-3 and TRBJ2-3, with D tentatively TRBD2 (5 bases). The CDR3 is 12 residues long. V was trimmed by 8 bases and J by 2 bases, leaving 8 bases between them. Germline CDR1 and CDR2: ENHRY and SYGVKD. DNA of the CDR3: TGTGCCATCGGAGGTACCACAGATACGCAGTATTTT. It specifies CAIGGTTDTQYF.

The V gene is TRBV27, the J gene TRBJ1-6; D not certain. V lost 6 bases and J lost 3, with 6 bases in between. The V gene's germline CDR1 is MNHEY and CDR2 SMNVEV (reference sequence). CDR3 length equals 13 residues. This chain's CDR3 is CASRRGYNSPLHF. As DNA, the CDR3 is TGTGCCAGCAGGCGGGGCTATAATTCACCCCTCCACTTT.

This rearrangement joins TRBV5-1 to TRBJ1-6; possibly TRBD1 for D (5 bases). The CDR3 sequence is 17 residues long. The V gene's germline CDR1 is SGHRS and CDR2 YFSETQ. V shed 4 bases and J shed 4 bases, with 18 bases lying between them. The CDR3 reads CASSGGDPLQYNSPLHF. The CDR3 DNA sequence: TGCGCCAGCAGCGGGGGGGATCCGCTTCAATATAATTCACCCCTCCACTTT.

V gene TRBV7-2 combines with J gene TRBJ2-5; unclear D gene. Germline CDR1 SGHTA, CDR2 FQGNSA. Trimming took off 3 bases at V and 4 bases at J, with 9 bases between the two ends. The CDR3 extends over 13 amino acids. CDR3 bases: TGTGCCAGCAGCTTTGACTGGGGAGAGACCCAGTACTTC. Its translation: CASSFDWGETQYF.

This clone was seen only once. The J gene is TRBJ2-7, the V gene TRBV12-3 or TRBV12-4, with D possibly being TRBD2 (6 bases). This CDR3 has 13 residues. The V end was cut by 1 base, the J end by 6 bases, with 10 bases between. The CDR3 region is CASSLELAVEQYF. The CDR3 DNA reads as TGTGCCAGCAGTTTAGAACTAGCAGTCGAGCAGTACTTC.

The gene calls are TRBV12-3 or TRBV12-4 and TRBJ1-5, with D perhaps matching TRBD1 (5 bases). The germline V and J ends were trimmed by 7 bases and 8 bases, with 15 bases remaining between them. The CDR3 covers 13 residues. The CDR3 reads CASTQGVSEPQHF. CDR3 nucleotide sequence: TGTGCCAGCACCCAAGGGGTATCGGAGCCCCAGCATTTT.